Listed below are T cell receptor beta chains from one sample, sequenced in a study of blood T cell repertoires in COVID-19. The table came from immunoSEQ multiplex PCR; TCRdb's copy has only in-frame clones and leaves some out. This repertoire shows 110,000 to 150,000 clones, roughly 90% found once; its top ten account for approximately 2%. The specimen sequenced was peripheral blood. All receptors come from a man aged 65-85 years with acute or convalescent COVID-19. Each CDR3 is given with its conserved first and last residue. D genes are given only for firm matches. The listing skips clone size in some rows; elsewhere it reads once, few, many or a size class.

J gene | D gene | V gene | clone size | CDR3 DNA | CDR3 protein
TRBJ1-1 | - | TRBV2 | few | TGTGCCAGCAGTGATATTACCGGGACATACACTGAAGCTTTCTTT | CASSDITGTYTEAFF
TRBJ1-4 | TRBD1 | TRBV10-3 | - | TGTGCCATCAGCGAGGACAGGGAGGTTGGTAATGAAAAACTGTTTTTT | CAISEDREVGNEKLFF
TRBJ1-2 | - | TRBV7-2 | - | TGTGCCAGCAGCTTAGCTGGGGGCCAGGGCTACACCTTC | CASSLAGGQGYTF
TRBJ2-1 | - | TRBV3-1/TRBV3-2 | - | TGTGCCAGCAGCCAAGTTAGCGTCTATGAGCAGTTCTTC | CASSQVSVYEQFF
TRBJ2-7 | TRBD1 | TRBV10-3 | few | TGTGCCACCCGGGACAGGGGGCCCTACGAGCAGTACTTC | CATRDRGPYEQYF
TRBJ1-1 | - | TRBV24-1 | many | TGTGCCACCAGTGAAACCGGGAGGGTAGGGACTGAAGCTTTCTTT | CATSETGRVGTEAFF
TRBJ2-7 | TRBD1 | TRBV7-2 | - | TGTGCCAGCAGCCCTCGACAGGGCCCCTACGAGCAGTACTTC | CASSPRQGPYEQYF
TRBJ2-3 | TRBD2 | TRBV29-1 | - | TGCAGCGTTGAAATGCGGGGGGCAGATACGCAGTATTTT | CSVEMRGADTQYF
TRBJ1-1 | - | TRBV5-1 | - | TGCGCCAGCAGCCGGGGTGAGAACACTGAAGCTTTCTTT | CASSRGENTEAFF
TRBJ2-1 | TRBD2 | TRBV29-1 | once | TGCAGCGCCATTTCTAGCGGACAACCCTACAATGAGCAGTTCTTC | CSAISSGQPYNEQFF
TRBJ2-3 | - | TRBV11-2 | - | TGTGCCAGCAGCTTAGTCGGGAGCGGCACAGATACGCAGTATTTT | CASSLVGSGTDTQYF
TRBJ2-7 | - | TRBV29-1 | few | TGCAGCGTTGCGGACTTGACATTACGAGAGCAGTACTTC | CSVADLTLREQYF
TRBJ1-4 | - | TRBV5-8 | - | TGTGCCAGCAGCTTGTCAGGAATCAATGACGAAAAACTGTTTTTT | CASSLSGINDEKLFF
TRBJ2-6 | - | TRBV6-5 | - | TGTGCCAGCAGATTTATCTCTGGGGCCAACGTCCTGACTTTC | CASRFISGANVLTF
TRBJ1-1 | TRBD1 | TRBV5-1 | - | TGCGCCAGCAGCTCGGGACAGGGGACGGCTGAAGCTTTCTTT | CASSSGQGTAEAFF
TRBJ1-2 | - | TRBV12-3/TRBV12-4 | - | TGTGCCAGCAGCTCCGGTAGGGGCTATGGCTACACCTTC | CASSSGRGYGYTF
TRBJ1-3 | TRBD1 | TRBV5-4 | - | TGTGCCAGCAGCACCCGGGACAGCCTCCGGAACACCATATATTTT | CASSTRDSLRNTIYF
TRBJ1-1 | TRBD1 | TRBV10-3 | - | TGTGCCACCCGGGACAGGGTCGGTGAAGCTTTCTTT | CATRDRVGEAFF
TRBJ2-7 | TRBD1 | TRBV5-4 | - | TGTGCCAGCAGCAAGGGACAGCATACCTACGAGCAGTACTTC | CASSKGQHTYEQYF
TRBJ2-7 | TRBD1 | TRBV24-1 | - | TGTGCCACCAGTGATTTGCGGGACAGGGACGAGCAGTACTTC | CATSDLRDRDEQYF
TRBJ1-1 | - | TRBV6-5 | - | TGTGCCAGCAGGACTAAGTCGAACACTGAAGCTTTCTTT | CASRTKSNTEAFF
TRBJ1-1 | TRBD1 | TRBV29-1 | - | TGCAGCGTTCACAGGGGAGGTGAAGCTTTCTTT | CSVHRGGEAFF
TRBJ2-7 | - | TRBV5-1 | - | TGCGCCAGCAGCTCGGACGGGAGCTCCTACGAGCAGTACTTC | CASSSDGSSYEQYF
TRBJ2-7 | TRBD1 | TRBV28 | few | TGTGCCAGCAGTTTTCAGGGACAGCTCTACGAGCAGTACTTC | CASSFQGQLYEQYF
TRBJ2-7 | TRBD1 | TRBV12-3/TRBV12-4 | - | TGTGCCAGCAAGACAGGGGGCTCCTACGAGCAGTACTTC | CASKTGGSYEQYF
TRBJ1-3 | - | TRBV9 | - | TGTGCCAGCAGCGGAGAGACTGGAAACACCATATATTTT | CASSGETGNTIYF
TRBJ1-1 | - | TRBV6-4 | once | TGTGCTACCGGGGGAGTCAACACTGAAGCTTTCTTT | CATGGVNTEAFF
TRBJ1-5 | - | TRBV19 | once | TGTGCCAGTAGTATTTTTAATCAGGCCGATCAGCCCCAGCATTTT | CASSIFNQADQPQHF
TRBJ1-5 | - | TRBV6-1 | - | TGTGCCAGCAGTGAACAGGATAGCAATCAGCCCCAGCATTTT | CASSEQDSNQPQHF
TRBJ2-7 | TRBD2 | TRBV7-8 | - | TGTGCCAGCAGCGAATCGGGGGGGCGGTACGAGCAGTACTTC | CASSESGGRYEQYF
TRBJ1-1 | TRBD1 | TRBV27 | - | TGTGCCAGCAGGGTTGGACAGGGAGACACTGAAGCTTTCTTT | CASRVGQGDTEAFF
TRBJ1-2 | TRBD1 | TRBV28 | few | TGTGCCAGCAGTCCAGCCGACAGGGGCTATGGCTACACCTTC | CASSPADRGYGYTF
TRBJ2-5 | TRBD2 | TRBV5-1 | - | TGCGCCAGCAGCTTGGCCGCTAGCGGGGGGGCAGAGACCCAGTACTTC | CASSLAASGGAETQYF
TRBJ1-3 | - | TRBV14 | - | TGTGCCAGCAGCCAAGAAGTCGGACAGAGCAGAAACACCATATATTTT | CASSQEVGQSRNTIYF
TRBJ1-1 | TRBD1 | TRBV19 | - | TGTGCCAGTAGTACCGGGACAGGAAACACTGAAGCTTTCTTT | CASSTGTGNTEAFF
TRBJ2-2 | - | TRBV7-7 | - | TGTGCCAGCAGCCGCAGTAATACCAACACCGGGGAGCTGTTTTTT | CASSRSNTNTGELFF
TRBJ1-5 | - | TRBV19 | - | TGTGCCAGTTCGATACAGGGTGGCAATCAGCCCCAGCATTTT | CASSIQGGNQPQHF
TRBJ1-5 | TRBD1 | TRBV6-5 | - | TGTGCCAGCAGCTTAGGCGGGACAGGGGGACAGCCCCAGCATTTT | CASSLGGTGGQPQHF
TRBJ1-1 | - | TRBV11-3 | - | TGTGCCAGCAGCTTCGGGGGAGGGAACACTGAAGCTTTCTTT | CASSFGGGNTEAFF
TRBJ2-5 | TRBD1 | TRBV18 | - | TGTGCCAGCTCACCAAGGGGGCGAATGGAGACCCAGTACTTC | CASSPRGRMETQYF
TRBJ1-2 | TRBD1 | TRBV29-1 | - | TGCAGCGCCGGCCGGCAGGGGGCGAATGGCTACACCTTC | CSAGRQGANGYTF
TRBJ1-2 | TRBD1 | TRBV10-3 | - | TGTGCCATCAGTGGACAGGGCTATGGCTACACCTTC | CAISGQGYGYTF
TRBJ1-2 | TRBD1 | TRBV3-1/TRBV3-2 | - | TGTGCCAGCAGCCAAGGGGACAGTGGCTACACCTTC | CASSQGDSGYTF
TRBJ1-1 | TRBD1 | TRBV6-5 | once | TGTGCCAGCAGTTTAAACAGGGGAAGTAGGAACACTGAAGCTTTCTTT | CASSLNRGSRNTEAFF
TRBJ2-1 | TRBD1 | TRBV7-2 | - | TGTGCCAGCAGCGTACGGACAGGGGGCGCCTACAATGAGCAGTTCTTC | CASSVRTGGAYNEQFF
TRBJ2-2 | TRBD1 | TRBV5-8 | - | TGTGCCAGCACCCCCAGGGGGCGCGATACCGGGGAGCTGTTTTTT | CASTPRGRDTGELFF
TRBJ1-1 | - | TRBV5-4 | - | TGTGCCAGCAGCCACGCGCCTTCTGTGAACACTGAAGCTTTCTTT | CASSHAPSVNTEAFF
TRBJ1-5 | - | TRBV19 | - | TGTGCCAGTAGTATATCCGGGAATCAGCCCCAGCATTTT | CASSISGNQPQHF
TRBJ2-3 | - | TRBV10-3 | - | TGTGCCATCAGTGAACGCGGGGATACGCAGTATTTT | CAISERGDTQYF